A single sample gave rise to the 32 T cell receptor beta chains below, sequenced in a study of metastatic and nonmetastatic thyroid tumors. TCRdb re-analyzed the PCR reads using MiXCR. The table records tens of thousands of clones, around 28% of them present only once. Each patient came to thyroid surgery without any prior treatment (of any kind). The sequencing sample was made of blood. The receptors derive from a male donor with papillary thyroid cancer or a benign thyroid nodule (not recorded which). Some clones in this sample may be carry-over from other donors' samples.

This clone showed up many times. J is TRBJ2-2 and V is TRBV18, with 7 bases identical to TRBD2. The CDR3 has 13 residues. The germline V gene has CDR1 KGHSH and CDR2 LQKENI. V lost 6 bases to trimming and J lost 4 bases; unmatched junction nucleotides: 2. CDR3 sequence (DNA): TGTGCCAGCTCCCGCGGGGGCACCGGGGAGCTGTTTTTT. It is translated as CASSRGGTGELFF.

CDR3 sequence: CASSLVGGRGENEQFF. The DNA of the CDR3 is TGTGCCAGCAGCTTAGTGGGGGGACGAGGTGAAAATGAGCAGTTCTTC. J is TRBJ2-1 and V is TRBV11-2; D is possibly TRBD2 (6 bases). The CDR3 sequence is 16 residues long. V was pared by 1 base and J by 7 bases, with 17 bases between. Germline lookup yields CDR1 SGHAT and CDR2 FQNNGV.

The genes are TRBV9 and TRBJ1-5, with a tentative D call TRBD1 (6 bases). There are 13 residues in the CDR3. Germline assignment: CDR1 SGDLS and CDR2 YYNGEE. V gave up 4 bases and J gave up 3 bases, with 8 bases separating them. The CDR3 DNA reads TGTGCCAGCAGCCTGGGGGCCAATCAGCCCCAGCATTTT. It specifies CASSLGANQPQHF.

This clone has at least ten counts. The V gene is TRBV20-1, the J gene TRBJ2-1, with 14 bases that match TRBD2. The CDR3 consists of 14 residues. With V trimmed by 5 bases and J by 7 bases, 4 bases remained unmatched. CDR1 is DFQATT and CDR2 is SNEGSKA in the germline V gene (reference sequence). As DNA, the CDR3 is TGCAGTGCTCAGACTAGCGGGAGGGCGAATGAGCAGTTCTTC. Protein sequence: CSAQTSGRANEQFF.

The chain recombines TRBV6-1 with TRBJ1-1, with TRBD1 matching 7 bases. Per germline, CDR1 MNHNS and CDR2 SASEGT. V lost 8 bases, J lost 10 bases, and 7 bases stayed unmatched. The CDR3 sequence is 11 residues long. The CDR3: CASRWDRPAFF. The CDR3 DNA follows: TGTGCCAGCCGGTGGGACAGACCAGCTTTCTTT.

The chain combines TRBV28 with TRBJ2-7, with D maybe TRBD2 (6 bases). V was shortened by 7 bases and J by 2 bases, with 12 bases between the two germline ends. The CDR3 covers 13 residues. Germline values: CDR1 MDHEN, CDR2 SYDVKM. The CDR3: CASTPGGTYEQYF. As DNA, the CDR3 is TGTGCCAGCACACCCGGGGGAACCTACGAGCAGTACTTC.

In the case of this clone: Additional DNA sequences in this sample encode the identical CDR3. This chain uses TRBV25-1 with TRBJ2-7; tentative D call: TRBD2 (5 bases). This CDR3 region has 14 residues. CDR1 and CDR2 (germline): MGHDK, SYGVNS. Trimming cost V 6 bases and J 6 bases, with 18 bases left between them. Here the CDR3 DNA reads TGTGCCAGCAGCTCAAGAGGCGGTGGACTCGAGCAGTACTTC. As protein: CASSSRGGGLEQYF.

This clone was seen only a few times. The rearrangement links TRBV6-4 to TRBJ2-3, with D maybe TRBD1 (5 bases). V lost 3 bases to trimming and J lost 5 bases, with 18 bases between them. CDR1 is MRHNA and CDR2 is SNTAGT in the germline V gene. The CDR3 covers 16 residues. The CDR3 is CASSEVGVTVQDTQYF. The DNA of the CDR3 is TGTGCCAGCAGTGAGGTTGGGGTGACAGTTCAAGATACGCAGTATTTT.

The V call is TRBV28, the J call TRBJ2-7; D may correspond to TRBD1 or TRBD2 (5 bases each). The CDR3 runs to 15 residues. The ends were cut back, 4 bases at V and 6 bases at J, with 19 bases in the middle. From germline, CDR1 is MDHEN and CDR2 SYDVKM. The CDR3 region is CASSSSGTGKGEQYF. CDR3 bases: TGTGCCAGCAGTTCGTCCGGGACGGGGAAGGGCGAGCAGTACTTC.

This clone was recorded at least ten times. The chain combines TRBV5-4 with TRBJ1-2; D not resolved. Germline V gene data show CDR1 as SGHNT and CDR2 as YYREEE (reference sequence). V was shortened by 3 bases and J by 0 bases, with 12 bases between the two germline ends. The CDR3 covers 15 residues. The CDR3 is CASSYERLSNYGYTF. Written as DNA, the CDR3 is TGTGCCAGCAGCTATGAAAGGTTGTCTAACTATGGCTACACCTTC.

This chain links TRBV18 with TRBJ2-2, with D unclear. The germline CDR1 and CDR2 sequences are KGHSH and LQKENI. The CDR3 is 12 residues long. Trimming stripped 6 bases from V and 1 base from J, with 3 bases between. The CDR3 coding sequence is TGTGCCAGCTCGAAGAACACCGGGGAGCTGTTTTTT. Translating it yields CASSKNTGELFF.

The rearrangement uses TRBV20-1 and TRBJ2-7; possible D gene TRBD2, 6 bases. Germline CDR1 and CDR2: DFQATT and SNEGSKA (reference sequence). V was shortened by 3 bases and J by 11 bases, with 14 bases between the two germline ends. The CDR3 length is 11 residues. CDR3 DNA sequence: TGCAGTGCTAGCCCCGGGACTTTAGAGTACTTC. Protein: CSASPGTLEYF.

This clone was counted between two and nine times. The chain has TRBV28 and TRBJ1-6; TRBD1 is a possible D gene (5 bases). CDR3 size: 16 residues. Germline V gives CDR1 MDHEN, CDR2 SYDVKM. With 3 bases removed from V and 0 bases from J, the gap between germline ends came to 9 bases. The CDR3 sequence is CASSFLTGSYNSPLHF. The CDR3 DNA sequence: TGTGCCAGCAGTTTTCTTACAGGCTCCTATAATTCACCCCTCCACTTT.

Many counts were recorded for this clone. This chain joins TRBV5-5 and TRBJ1-1; no definite D call. The CDR3 runs to 13 residues. V lost 2 bases to trimming and J lost 10 bases, with 15 bases between them. Germline CDR1 reads SGHKS; CDR2 reads YYEKEE (reference sequence). This CDR3 reads CASSLEAGLGAFF. As DNA, the CDR3 is TGTGCCAGCAGCTTAGAAGCTGGGCTAGGAGCTTTCTTT. The variable domain in full, with the rest retrieved from reference TRBV5-5 and TRBJ1-1, is DAGVTQSPTHLIKTRGQQVTLRCSPISGHKSVSWYQQVLGQGPQFIFQYYEKEERGRGNFPDRFSARQFPNYSSELNVNALLLGDSALYLCASSLEAGLGAFFGQGTRLTVV.

The V and J genes are TRBV5-1 and TRBJ1-2, with D tentatively TRBD1 (6 bases). The V gene lost 0 bases and the J gene lost 3 bases, with 12 bases spanning the gap. The length of the CDR3 is 15 residues. Germline V gives CDR1 SGHRS, CDR2 YFSETQ. CDR3 loop: CASSLAGGLDYGYTF. In nucleotides, the CDR3 is TGCGCCAGCAGCTTGGCCGGGGGGCTTGACTATGGCTACACCTTC.

The chain joins TRBV28 to TRBJ1-1, with 11 bases matching TRBD1. This CDR3 contains 17 residues. With V trimmed by 5 bases and J by 0 bases, 8 bases remained unmatched. Germline CDR1 reads MDHEN; CDR2 reads SYDVKM. CDR3: CASSIPGQGDMNTEAFF. CDR3 coding DNA: TGTGCCAGCAGTATCCCGGGACAGGGGGACATGAACACTGAAGCTTTCTTT.

This clone was counted a few times. The chain is built from TRBV28 and TRBJ1-5; the D is unclear. Germline V CDR1 and CDR2: MDHEN, SYDVKM. V was trimmed by 7 bases and J by 1 base, leaving 5 bases between them. This CDR3 has 12 amino acids. CDR3: CASTRSNQPQHF. DNA for the CDR3: TGTGCCAGCACCCGAAGCAATCAGCCCCAGCATTTT.

Turning to this clone: The junction departs from the called germline gene at one end, perhaps through a read error. The rearrangement links TRBV6-9 to TRBJ1-2; D may be TRBD1 (5 bases). The germline CDR1 and CDR2 sequences are MNHGY and SVAAGI. This CDR3 is 18 amino acids long. CDR3 nucleotides: TGCGACAGCAGTGAGCACTTGTTCGCGGGGAGCTTTTCTTCTGGCTACACCTTC. Translated: CDSSEHLFAGSFSSGYTF.

In its sample, this clone was seen many times. The chain uses TRBV7-9 and TRBJ1-4; D remains unclear. CDR1 and CDR2 (germline): SEHNR, FQNEAQ (reference sequence). The CDR3 runs to 16 residues. V lost 5 bases and J lost 4, with 17 bases in between. The CDR3 DNA reads TGTGCCAGCAGCCCGGATCGGGCAGCTGATAATGAAAAACTGTTTTTT. This sequence encodes CASSPDRAADNEKLFF. Variable domain in full (rest from reference TRBV7-9 and TRBJ1-4): DTGVSQNPRHKITKRGQNVTFRCDPISEHNRLYWYRQTLGQGPEFLTYFQNEAQLEKSRLLSDRFSAERPKGSFSTLEIQRTEQGDSAMYLCASSPDRAADNEKLFFGSGTQLSVL.

This clone was seen ten or more times. V is TRBV7-9 and J is TRBJ1-2; D is unresolved. V gave up 5 bases and J gave up 5 bases, with 15 bases separating them. Germline loops: CDR1 SEHNR, CDR2 FQNEAQ (reference sequence). The length of the CDR3 is 14 residues. CDR3 coding DNA: TGTGCCAGCAGCCGCGAGGGAGTCCTGTATGGCTACACCTTC. It encodes CASSREGVLYGYTF.

This clone was found once. The gene calls are TRBV20-1 and TRBJ2-7; D ambiguous. In germline, CDR1 is DFQATT, CDR2 SNEGSKA (reference sequence). CDR3 length: 11 amino acids. The V end was cut by 0 bases, the J end by 7 bases, with 7 bases between. CDR3 region: CSAREAPEQYF. The DNA for the CDR3 is TGCAGTGCTAGAGAAGCCCCAGAGCAGTACTTC.

This clone was seen repeatedly, ten times or more. Other DNA sequences within the sample encode an identical CDR3. V and J are TRBV12-3 or TRBV12-4 and TRBJ1-5; 11 nucleotides match TRBD1. This CDR3 is built from 14 residues. Germline trimming cut 7 bases from V and 7 bases from J; bases unmatched to any gene: 6. The CDR3 region has the DNA TGTGCCAGCAAAGGGACAGGGGGAAACCAGCCCCAGCATTTT. Translation: CASKGTGGNQPQHF.

The V call is TRBV11-2, the J call TRBJ1-4; D is ambiguous. The V gene lost 0 bases and the J gene lost 8 bases, with 10 bases spanning the gap. The CDR3 covers 14 residues. Germline V gene data show CDR1 as SGHAT and CDR2 as FQNNGV. The CDR3 nucleotides are TGTGCCAGCAGCTTAGATCCTCGGGTCGAAAAACTGTTTTTT. Encoded protein: CASSLDPRVEKLFF.

The rearrangement joins TRBV20-1 to TRBJ2-1, with unresolved D. Trimming removed 5 bases at V and 5 bases at J, with 16 bases between. The CDR3 is 14 amino acids. CDR1 is DFQATT, CDR2 SNEGSKA, per germline (reference sequence). CDR3 sequence (DNA): TGCAGTGCTCCAAAGATTGACTTAAACAATGAGCAGTTCTTC. Its protein is CSAPKIDLNNEQFF.

There are a few counts of this clone. The genes are TRBV20-1 and TRBJ2-7; possibly TRBD1 for D (5 bases). With 6 bases removed from V and 1 base from J, the gap between germline ends came to 16 bases. CDR3 length: 14 residues. Germline lookup yields CDR1 DFQATT and CDR2 SNEGSKA (reference sequence). CDR3 coding DNA: TGCAGTGCCCTAGACAGAGAAGTTTCCTACGAGCAGTACTTC. Amino acids: CSALDREVSYEQYF.

Many counts were recorded for this clone. Other DNA sequences in the sample encode the same CDR3. V usage is TRBV10-2 and J usage is TRBJ2-7, with D possibly being TRBD1 (6 bases). Germline V gives CDR1 WSHSY, CDR2 SAAADI. The V end lost 7 bases, the J end lost 3 bases, and 16 bases lay between the germline ends. There are 14 residues in the CDR3. As DNA, the CDR3 is TGCGCCAGCATGATCTCCAGGGGTAGCTACGAGCAGTACTTC. This sequence encodes CASMISRGSYEQYF.

This clone was counted many times. The chain's CDR3 is CASSIDTLAGEQFF. CDR3 sequence (DNA): TGTGCCAGCAGCATTGACACTCTAGCCGGTGAGCAGTTCTTC. The J gene is TRBJ2-1, the V gene TRBV7-3, with a possible D match to TRBD2 (5 bases). This CDR3 has 14 residues. CDR1 is SGHTA, CDR2 FQGTGA, per germline. Trimming took off 5 bases at V and 9 bases at J, with 17 bases between the two ends.

The table lists this clone with many counts. V usage is TRBV20-1 and J usage is TRBJ2-6; D not certain. Germline V CDR1 and CDR2: DFQATT, SNEGSKA (reference sequence). The V end was cut by 7 bases, the J end by 1 base, with 5 bases between. The CDR3 spans 12 residues. The CDR3 is CSVRSGANVLTF. CDR3 bases: TGCAGTGTCCGGTCTGGGGCCAACGTCCTGACTTTC.

This clone was detected many times. The chain employs TRBV9 and TRBJ2-1; 11 bases fit TRBD2. Germline-derived CDR1 and CDR2 are SGDLS and YYNGEE. V dropped 3 bases and J dropped 4; count of bases not matched to a gene: 3. The length of the CDR3 is 15 residues. The CDR3 is CASSARLAGYNEQFF. The CDR3 DNA is TGTGCCAGCAGCGCCAGACTAGCGGGATACAATGAGCAGTTCTTC.

This clone was recorded at least ten times. The J gene is TRBJ2-3, the V gene TRBV6-5; 13 nucleotides match TRBD2. The CDR3 totals 16 residues. In germline, CDR1 is MNHEY, CDR2 SVGAGI. V trimming: 1 base; J trimming: 5 bases; junction bases outside the gene matches: 3. The CDR3 region is CASSYWGTSGEDTQYF. Written as DNA, the CDR3 is TGTGCCAGCAGTTACTGGGGGACTAGCGGGGAAGATACGCAGTATTTT.

This clone was counted at least ten times. The chain couples TRBV6-1 to TRBJ2-5, with D perhaps TRBD1 (5 bases). Trimming cost V 8 bases and J 3 bases, with 13 bases left between them. The CDR3 contains 13 residues. Germline V CDR1 and CDR2: MNHNS, SASEGT. In DNA form, the CDR3 reads TGTGCCAGCGAAGTAGGGGATAAAGAGACCCAGTACTTC. Translating it yields CASEVGDKETQYF.

Turning to this clone: A much bigger clone sits one base away, suggesting this may be a read error. The rearrangement joins TRBV11-2 to TRBJ2-5; no definite D call. CDR1 and CDR2 from the germline V gene are SGHAT and FQNNGV. The CDR3 loop spans 14 amino acids. The CDR3 reads CASSPRSRQETHYF. The CDR3 DNA reads TGTGCCAGCAGCCCCCGCTCCCGGCAAGAGACCCACTACTTT.